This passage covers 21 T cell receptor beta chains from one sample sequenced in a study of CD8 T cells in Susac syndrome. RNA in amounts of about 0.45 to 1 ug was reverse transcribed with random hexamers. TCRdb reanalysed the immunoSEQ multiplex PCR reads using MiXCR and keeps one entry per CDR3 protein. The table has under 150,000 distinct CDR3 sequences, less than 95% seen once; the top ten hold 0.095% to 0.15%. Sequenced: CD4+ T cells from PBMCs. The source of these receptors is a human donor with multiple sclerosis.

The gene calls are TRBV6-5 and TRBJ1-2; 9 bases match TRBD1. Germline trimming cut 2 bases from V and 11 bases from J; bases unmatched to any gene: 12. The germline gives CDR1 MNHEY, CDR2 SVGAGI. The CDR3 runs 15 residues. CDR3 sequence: CASSYTGDRALPYTF. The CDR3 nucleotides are TGTGCCAGCAGTTACACCGGGGACAGGGCTCTTCCGTACACCTTC.

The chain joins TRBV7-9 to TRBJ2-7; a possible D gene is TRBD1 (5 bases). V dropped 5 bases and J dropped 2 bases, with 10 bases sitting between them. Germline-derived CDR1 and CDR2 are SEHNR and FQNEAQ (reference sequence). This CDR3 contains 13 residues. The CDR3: CASSGRVTYEQYF. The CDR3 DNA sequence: TGTGCCAGCAGCGGCAGGGTAACCTACGAGCAGTACTTC.

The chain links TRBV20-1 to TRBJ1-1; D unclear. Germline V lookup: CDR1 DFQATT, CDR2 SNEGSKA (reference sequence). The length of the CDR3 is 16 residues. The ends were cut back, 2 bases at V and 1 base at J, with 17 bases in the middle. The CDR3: CSARTQARWGNTEAFF. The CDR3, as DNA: TGCAGTGCTAGAACCCAGGCGAGGTGGGGGAACACTGAAGCTTTCTTT.

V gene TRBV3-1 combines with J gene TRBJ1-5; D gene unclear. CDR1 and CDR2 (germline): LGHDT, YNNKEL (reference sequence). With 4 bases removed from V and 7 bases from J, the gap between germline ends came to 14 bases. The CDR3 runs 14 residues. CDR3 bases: TGTGCCAGCAGCCCGAGGCAGGTTGGACAGCCCCAGCATTTT. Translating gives CASSPRQVGQPQHF.

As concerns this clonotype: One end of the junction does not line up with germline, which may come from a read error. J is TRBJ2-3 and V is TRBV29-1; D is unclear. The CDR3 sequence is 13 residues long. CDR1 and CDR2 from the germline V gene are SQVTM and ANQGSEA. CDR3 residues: CNVVSLTTDTQYF. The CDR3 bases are TGCAACGTTGTTTCTCTGACCACAGATACGCAGTATTTT.

Written as DNA, the CDR3 is TGTGCCAGCAATCTTCAGGCCGGGACACGGAAGGGAGATACGCAGTATTTT. This translates into CASNLQAGTRKGDTQYF. The chain couples TRBV6-2 or TRBV6-3 to TRBJ2-3; D might be TRBD1 (6 bases). V was clipped by 7 bases and J by 5 bases, with 25 bases between them. Germline values: CDR1 MNHEY, CDR2 SVGEGT. This CDR3 contains 17 residues.

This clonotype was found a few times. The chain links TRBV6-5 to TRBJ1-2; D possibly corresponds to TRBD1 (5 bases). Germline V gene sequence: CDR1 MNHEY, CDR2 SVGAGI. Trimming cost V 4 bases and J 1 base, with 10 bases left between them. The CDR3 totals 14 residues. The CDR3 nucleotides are TGTGCCAGCAGTTCTGACAGACTTAACTATGGCTACACCTTC. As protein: CASSSDRLNYGYTF.

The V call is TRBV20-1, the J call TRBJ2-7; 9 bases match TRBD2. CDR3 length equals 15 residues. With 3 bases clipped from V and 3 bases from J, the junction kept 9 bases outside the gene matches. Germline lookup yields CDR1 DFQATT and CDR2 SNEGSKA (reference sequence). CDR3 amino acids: CSASARAGGSYEQYF. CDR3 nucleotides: TGCAGTGCTAGCGCCCGAGCGGGAGGTAGCTACGAGCAGTACTTC.

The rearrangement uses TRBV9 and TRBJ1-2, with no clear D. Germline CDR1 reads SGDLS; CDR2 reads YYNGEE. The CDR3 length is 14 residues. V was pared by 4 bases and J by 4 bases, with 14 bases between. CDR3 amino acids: CASSSRTSPYGYTF. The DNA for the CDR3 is TGTGCCAGCAGCTCCCGGACGAGTCCCTATGGCTACACCTTC.

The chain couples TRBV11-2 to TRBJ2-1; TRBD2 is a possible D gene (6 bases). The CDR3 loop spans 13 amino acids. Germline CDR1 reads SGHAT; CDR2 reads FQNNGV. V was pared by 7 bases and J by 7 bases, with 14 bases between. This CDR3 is CASTPSDWNEQFF. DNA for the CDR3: TGTGCCAGCACCCCTAGCGACTGGAATGAGCAGTTCTTC.

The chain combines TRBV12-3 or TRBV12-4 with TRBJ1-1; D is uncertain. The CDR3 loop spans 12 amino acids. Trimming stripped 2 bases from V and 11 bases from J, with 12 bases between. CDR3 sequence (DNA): TGTGCCAGCAGTTTAAGCCAGGCAAAGGCTTTCTTT. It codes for CASSLSQAKAFF.

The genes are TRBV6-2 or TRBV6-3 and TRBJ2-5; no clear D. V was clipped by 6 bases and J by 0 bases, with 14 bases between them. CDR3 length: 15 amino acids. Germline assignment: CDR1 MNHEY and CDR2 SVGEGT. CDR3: CASRWGIANQETQYF. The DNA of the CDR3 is TGTGCCAGCAGATGGGGTATCGCGAACCAAGAGACCCAGTACTTC.

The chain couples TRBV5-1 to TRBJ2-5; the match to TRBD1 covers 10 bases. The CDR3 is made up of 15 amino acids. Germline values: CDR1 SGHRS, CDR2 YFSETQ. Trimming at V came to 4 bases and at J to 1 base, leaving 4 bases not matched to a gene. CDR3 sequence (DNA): TGCGCCAGCAGCGGGACAGGGGACCTCCAAGAGACCCAGTACTTC. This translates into CASSGTGDLQETQYF.

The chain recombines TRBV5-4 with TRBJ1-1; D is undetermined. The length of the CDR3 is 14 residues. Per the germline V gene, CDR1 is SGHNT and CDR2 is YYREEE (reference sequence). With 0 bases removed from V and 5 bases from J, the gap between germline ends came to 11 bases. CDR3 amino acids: CASSLAAARTEAFF. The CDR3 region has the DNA TGTGCCAGCAGCTTGGCGGCAGCCAGAACTGAAGCTTTCTTT.

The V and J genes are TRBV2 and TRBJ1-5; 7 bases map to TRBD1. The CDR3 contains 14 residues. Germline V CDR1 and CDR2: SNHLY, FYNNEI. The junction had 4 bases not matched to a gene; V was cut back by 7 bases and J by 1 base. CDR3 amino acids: CASKDRASNQPQHF. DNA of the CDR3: TGTGCCAGCAAAGACAGGGCGAGCAATCAGCCCCAGCATTTT.

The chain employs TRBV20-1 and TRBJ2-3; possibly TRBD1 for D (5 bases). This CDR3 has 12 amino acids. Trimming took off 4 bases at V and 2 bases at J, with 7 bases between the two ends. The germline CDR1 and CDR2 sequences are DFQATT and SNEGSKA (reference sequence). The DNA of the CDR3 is TGCAGTGCTAAACAGGCCACAGATACGCAGTATTTT. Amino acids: CSAKQATDTQYF.

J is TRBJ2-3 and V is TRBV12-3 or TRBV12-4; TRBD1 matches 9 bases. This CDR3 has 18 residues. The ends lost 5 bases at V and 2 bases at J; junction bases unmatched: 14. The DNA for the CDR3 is TGTGCCAGCAGTCCGGGACAGGGAAACCCGTGGGACACAGATACGCAGTATTTT. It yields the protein CASSPGQGNPWDTDTQYF.

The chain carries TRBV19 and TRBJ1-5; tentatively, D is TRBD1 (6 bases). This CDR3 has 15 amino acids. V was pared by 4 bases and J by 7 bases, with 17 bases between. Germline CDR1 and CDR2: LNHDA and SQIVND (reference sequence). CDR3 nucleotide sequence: TGTGCCAGTAGTAGGGACCCAGGGGTCCGGCAGCCCCAGCATTTT. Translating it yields CASSRDPGVRQPQHF.

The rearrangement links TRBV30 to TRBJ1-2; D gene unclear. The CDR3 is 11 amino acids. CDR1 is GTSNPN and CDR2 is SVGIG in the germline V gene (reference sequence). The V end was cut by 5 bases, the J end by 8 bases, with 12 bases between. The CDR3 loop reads CAWEARAGYTF. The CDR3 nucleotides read TGTGCCTGGGAGGCTCGGGCGGGCTACACCTTC.

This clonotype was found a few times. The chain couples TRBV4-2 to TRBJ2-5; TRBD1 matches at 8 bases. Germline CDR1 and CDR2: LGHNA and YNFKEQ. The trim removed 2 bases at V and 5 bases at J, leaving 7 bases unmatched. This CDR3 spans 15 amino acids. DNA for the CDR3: TGTGCCAGCAGCCAACGCCAGGGGGCTGGTGAGACCCAGTACTTC. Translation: CASSQRQGAGETQYF.

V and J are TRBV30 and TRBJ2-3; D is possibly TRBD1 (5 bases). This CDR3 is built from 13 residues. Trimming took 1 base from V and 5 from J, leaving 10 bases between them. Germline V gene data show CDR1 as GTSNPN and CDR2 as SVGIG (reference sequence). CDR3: CAWSGAGQDTQYF. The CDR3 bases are TGTGCCTGGAGTGGGGCAGGGCAAGATACGCAGTATTTT.